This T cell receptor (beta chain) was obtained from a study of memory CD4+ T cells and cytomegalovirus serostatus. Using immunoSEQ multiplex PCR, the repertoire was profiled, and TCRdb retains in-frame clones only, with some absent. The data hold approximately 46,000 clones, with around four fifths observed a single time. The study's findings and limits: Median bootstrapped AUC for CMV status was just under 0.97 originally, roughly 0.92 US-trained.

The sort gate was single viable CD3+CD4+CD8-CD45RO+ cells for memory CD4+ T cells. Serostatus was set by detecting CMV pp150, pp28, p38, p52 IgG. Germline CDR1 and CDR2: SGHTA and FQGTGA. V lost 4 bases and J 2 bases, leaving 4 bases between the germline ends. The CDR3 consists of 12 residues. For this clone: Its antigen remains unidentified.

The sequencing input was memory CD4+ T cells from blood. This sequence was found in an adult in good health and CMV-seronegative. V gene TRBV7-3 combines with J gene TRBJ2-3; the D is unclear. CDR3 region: CASSSYTDTQYF. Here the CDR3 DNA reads TGTGCCAGCAGCTCATACACAGATACGCAGTATTTT. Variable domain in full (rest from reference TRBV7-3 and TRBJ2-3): GAGVSQTPSNKVTEKGKYVELRCDPISGHTALYWYRQSLGQGPEFLIYFQGTGAADDSGLPNDRFFAVRPEGSVSTLKIQRTERGDSAVYLCASSSYTDTQYFGPGTRLTVL.